This T cell receptor (beta chain) was obtained from a study of cytomegalovirus exposure and HLA in healthy donors. The CDR3 runs 13 residues. Per germline, CDR1 SQVTM and CDR2 ANQGSEA. Trimming took off 5 bases at V and 6 bases at J, with 17 bases between the two ends. For this clone: Other DNA sequences of this sample code for an identical CDR3.

Using immunoSEQ multiplex PCR, the repertoire was profiled, and TCRdb retains in-frame clones only, with some absent. The sample records 190,000 or so clones, 80% to 85% being singletons. This clonotype originated in a woman in her late teens or twenties in good health and CMV-seropositive. Sequenced input: PBMCs. The chain links TRBV29-1 to TRBJ2-7, with D possibly matching TRBD1 (5 bases). DNA for the CDR3: TGCAGCGTTAGAAACAGTCCTACAGGCGAGCAGTACTTC. Encoded protein: CSVRNSPTGEQYF.